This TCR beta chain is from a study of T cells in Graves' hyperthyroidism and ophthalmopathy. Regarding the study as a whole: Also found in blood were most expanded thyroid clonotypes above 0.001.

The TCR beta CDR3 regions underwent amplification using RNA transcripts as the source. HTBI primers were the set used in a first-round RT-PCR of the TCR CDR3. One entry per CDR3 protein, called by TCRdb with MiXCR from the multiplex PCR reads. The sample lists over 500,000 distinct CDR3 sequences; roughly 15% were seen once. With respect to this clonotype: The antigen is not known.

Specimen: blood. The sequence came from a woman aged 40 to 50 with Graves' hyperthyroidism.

This chain's CDR3 is CASRQGLTDTQYF. For the CDR3, the DNA is TGCGCCAGCAGGCAGGGGTTAACAGATACGCAGTATTTT. The genes are TRBV10-1 and TRBJ2-3; the D gene is possibly TRBD1 (6 bases). The CDR3 sequence is 13 residues long. Germline V gives CDR1 WNHNN, CDR2 SYGVQD (reference sequence). Trimming removed 6 bases from V and 3 bases from J, with 10 bases in between.